The clone carrying this T cell receptor beta chain was found many times. Its target is unknown. Synthesis of cDNA was accomplished via 5'RACE employing 10-nucleotide random UMIs. In each sequencing run, over 180 million TCR-beta sequences were generated from 15-18 subjects. Using its own MiXCR run on the 5' RACE reads, TCRdb lists one record per CDR3 protein. The data hold tens of thousands of distinct CDR3 sequences, with 17% observed a single time. 2 million unsorted PBMCs were stored in RNAlater at -80 °C before RNA extraction. This record comes from a study of neurological immune-mediated disorders. Study-wide results and caveats: Across subjects, expanded clones had no CDR3 amino acid sequences in common, pointing to private repertoires in all groups.

Germline CDR1 is SGHVS and CDR2 is FQNEAQ. The CDR3 has 12 residues. V was trimmed by 5 bases and J by 4 bases, leaving 5 bases between them. The J gene is TRBJ2-2, the V gene TRBV7-8; D is ambiguous. The sample taken for sequencing was PBMCs. The TCR sequence derives from a woman between 35 and 50 years old in good health. DNA of the CDR3: TGTGCCAGCAGCCGTGGCACCGGGGAGCTGTTTTTT. Translating it yields CASSRGTGELFF.